The rows below give T cell receptor beta chains drawn from one sample of a study of blood T cell repertoires in COVID-19. The repertoire was sequenced with immunoSEQ multiplex PCR; TCRdb's copy has only in-frame clones and lacks some. Of roughly 670,000 clones listed, approximately 90% are singletons. Sequenced: peripheral blood. The receptors were gathered from a woman aged 18 to 35 with acute or convalescent COVID-19. Both conserved end residues are part of each CDR3. The order of the fields is D gene, J gene, V gene, CDR3 protein. The D gene is left open where the match is weak.

. | TRBJ2-2 | TRBV29-1 | CSVEATPGVPGELFF
. | TRBJ2-3 | TRBV6-5 | CASSYTPPDTQYF
TRBD2 | TRBJ2-6 | TRBV7-6 | CASSNGGGAGANVLTF
. | TRBJ1-5 | TRBV6-2/TRBV6-3 | CASSLAGLRQPQHF
. | TRBJ1-5 | TRBV6-1 | CASSEFGRLMDQPQHF
. | TRBJ2-7 | TRBV5-5 | CASSPPLRLVGEQYF
. | TRBJ2-2 | TRBV18 | CASSPGGTNTGELFF
. | TRBJ2-3 | TRBV5-5 | CASSLNPGDTGLSTDTQYF
. | TRBJ1-2 | TRBV19 | CASHLQGRYGYTF
TRBD2 | TRBJ2-3 | TRBV7-3 | CASSLKGALGGTQYF
TRBD2 | TRBJ2-7 | TRBV7-9 | CASSPPGGTYEQYF
. | TRBJ2-7 | TRBV12-5 | CASGFIPPESHRSYEQYF
. | TRBJ2-7 | TRBV6-5 | CASSRSSYEQYF
. | TRBJ2-3 | TRBV6-4 | CASSEGGGGDTQYF
. | TRBJ1-1 | TRBV7-8 | CASSFRVNTEAFF
. | TRBJ1-1 | TRBV10-3 | CAINRGGVATEAFF
. | TRBJ1-5 | TRBV5-1 | CASSLDGVVSNQPQHF
TRBD1 | TRBJ2-1 | TRBV11-2 | CATPGQGDNEQFF
TRBD2 | TRBJ2-3 | TRBV27 | CASSFQGGDTDTQYF